What follows is one T cell receptor (beta chain) and its context. What it binds is unknown. These data come from a study of cytomegalovirus exposure and HLA in healthy donors. Study-wide findings and caveats: With DRB1 most and HLA-C fewest, TCR association rates differed between HLA loci in a later analysis.

PCR involved 60 Vbeta and 13 Jbeta primers. Using immunoSEQ multiplex PCR, the repertoire was profiled, and TCRdb retains in-frame clones only, with some absent. The sample holds approximately 160,000 clones, 80% to 90% seen once. Sequencing used PBMCs. The TCR comes from a woman between 18 and 29 years old in good health and CMV-seronegative.

CDR3 in amino acids: CASSKALSGVGKGEGYNEQFF. Written as DNA, the CDR3 is TGTGCCAGCAGCAAAGCGCTTTCGGGGGTCGGGAAAGGGGAAGGTTACAATGAGCAGTTCTTC. The chain is built from TRBV21-1 and TRBJ2-1; the table's D call, TRBD2, was not checked against the DNA. TRBV21-1 is termed a pseudogene. This CDR3 is built from 21 residues.